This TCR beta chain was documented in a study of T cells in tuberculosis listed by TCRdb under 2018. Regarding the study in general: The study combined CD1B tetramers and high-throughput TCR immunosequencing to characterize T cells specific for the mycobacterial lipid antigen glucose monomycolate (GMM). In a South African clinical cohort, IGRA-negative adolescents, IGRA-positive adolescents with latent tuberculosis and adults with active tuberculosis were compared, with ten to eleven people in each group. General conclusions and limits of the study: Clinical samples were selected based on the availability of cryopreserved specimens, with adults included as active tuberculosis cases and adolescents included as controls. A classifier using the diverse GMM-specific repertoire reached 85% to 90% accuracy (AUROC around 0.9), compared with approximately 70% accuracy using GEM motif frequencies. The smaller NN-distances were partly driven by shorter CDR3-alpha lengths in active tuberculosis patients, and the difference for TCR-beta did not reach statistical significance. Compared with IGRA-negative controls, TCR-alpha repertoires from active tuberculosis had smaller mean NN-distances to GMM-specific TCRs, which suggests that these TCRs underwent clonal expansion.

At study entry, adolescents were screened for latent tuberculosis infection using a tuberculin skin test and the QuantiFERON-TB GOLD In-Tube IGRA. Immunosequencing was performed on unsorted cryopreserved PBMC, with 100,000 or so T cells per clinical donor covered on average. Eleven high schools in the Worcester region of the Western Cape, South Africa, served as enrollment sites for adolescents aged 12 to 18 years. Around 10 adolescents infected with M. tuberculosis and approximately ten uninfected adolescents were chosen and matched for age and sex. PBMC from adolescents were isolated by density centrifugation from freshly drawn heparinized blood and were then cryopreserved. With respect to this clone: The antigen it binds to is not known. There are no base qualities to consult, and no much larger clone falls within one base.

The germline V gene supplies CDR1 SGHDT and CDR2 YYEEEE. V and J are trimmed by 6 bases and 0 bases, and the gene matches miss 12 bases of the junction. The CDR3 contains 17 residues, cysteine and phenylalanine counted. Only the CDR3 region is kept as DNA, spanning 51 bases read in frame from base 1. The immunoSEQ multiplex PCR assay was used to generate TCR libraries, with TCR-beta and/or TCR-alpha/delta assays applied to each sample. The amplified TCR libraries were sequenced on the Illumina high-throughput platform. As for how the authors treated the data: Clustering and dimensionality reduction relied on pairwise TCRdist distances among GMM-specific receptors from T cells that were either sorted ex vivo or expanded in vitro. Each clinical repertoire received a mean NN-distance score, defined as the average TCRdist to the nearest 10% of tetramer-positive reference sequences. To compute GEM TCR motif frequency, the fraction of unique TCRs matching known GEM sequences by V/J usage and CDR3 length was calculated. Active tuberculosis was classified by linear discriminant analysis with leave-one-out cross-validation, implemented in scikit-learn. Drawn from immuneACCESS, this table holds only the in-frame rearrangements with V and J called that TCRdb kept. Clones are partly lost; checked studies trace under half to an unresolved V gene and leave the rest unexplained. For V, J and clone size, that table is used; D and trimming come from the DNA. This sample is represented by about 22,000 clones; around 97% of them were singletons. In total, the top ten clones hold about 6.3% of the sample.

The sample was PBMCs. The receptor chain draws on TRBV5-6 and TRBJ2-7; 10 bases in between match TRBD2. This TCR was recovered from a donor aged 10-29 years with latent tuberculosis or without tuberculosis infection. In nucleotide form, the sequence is TGTGCCAGCATCGGGCGTCAGCGGGAGGGAATCTCCTACGAGCAGTACTTC. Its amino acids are CASIGRQREGISYEQYF. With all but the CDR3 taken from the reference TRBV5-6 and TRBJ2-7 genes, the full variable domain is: DAGVTQSPTHLIKTRGQQVTLRCSPKSGHDTVSWYQQALGQGPQFIFQYYEEEERQRGNFPDRFSGHQFPNYSSELNVNALLLGDSALYLCASIGRQREGISYEQYFGPGTRLTVT.